This T cell receptor (beta chain) was sequenced during a study of blood T cell repertoires in COVID-19. Study-wide background: Italy, Spain and the United States were the sources of the convalescent and acute COVID-19 samples. In each case, the material was cDNA or gDNA derived from T cells, B-cell-depleted T cells, or PBMCs.

V was trimmed by 2 bases and J by 1 base, leaving 14 bases between them. The CDR3 contains 16 residues. Germline V gene data show CDR1 as SGHTA and CDR2 as FQGNSA. Per the study methods: For nucleated cells, counts were estimated from reference gene primer amplification. TCRdb's table, derived via immunoSEQ multiplex PCR, lists solely in-frame clones and lacks some. That table supplies the V and J calls and clone size; D and trimming were determined from the DNA. Of 160,000 or so clones listed, under 95% are singletons. The receptor's source is a man between 18 and 29 years old with acute or convalescent COVID-19. The gene calls are TRBV7-2 and TRBJ1-1; D is uncertain. The sequenced sample was peripheral blood. The chain's CDR3 is CASSLSLELSNTEAFF. As DNA, the CDR3 is TGTGCCAGCAGCTTAAGTCTGGAGCTATCGAACACTGAAGCTTTCTTT.